This T cell receptor beta chain was identified during a study of cytomegalovirus exposure and HLA in healthy donors. The PCR employed 60 Vbeta primers together with 13 Jbeta primers. Sequencing used immunoSEQ multiplex PCR; TCRdb keeps in-frame clones, though not all of them. The table lists 200,000 or so clones, 82% of them singletons. Trimming stripped 5 bases from V and 1 base from J, with 9 bases between. CDR1 is SEHNR, CDR2 FQNEAQ, per germline (reference sequence). The length of the CDR3 is 13 residues. Input material: PBMCs. The TCR was taken from a boy between 2 and 15 years old in good health and CMV-seronegative. This chain connects TRBV7-9 to TRBJ2-7, with a possible D match to TRBD1 (6 bases). The CDR3 nucleotides read TGTGCCAGCAGCCCAGGGGCGTCCTACGAGCAGTACTTC. This gives the protein CASSPGASYEQYF. The full variable domain, with the rest looked up from reference TRBV7-9 and TRBJ2-7, is DTGVSQNPRHKITKRGQNVTFRCDPISEHNRLYWYRQTLGQGPEFLTYFQNEAQLEKSRLLSDRFSAERPKGSFSTLEIQRTEQGDSAMYLCASSPGASYEQYFGPGTRLTVT.